The 25 T cell receptor beta chains below come from one sample, sequenced in a study of PD-1 blockade in classical Hodgkin lymphoma. Patients all relapsed after autologous stem cell transplantation, and there was variation in brentuximab vedotin exposure. Assay used: immunoSEQ multiplex PCR; TCRdb lists only in-frame clones, some missing. The repertoire has under 95,000 clones, 80% to 95% of them found once; the top ten carry about 2.7%. Sequenced here: peripheral blood mononuclear cells (PBMCs), sampled before the second cycle of nivolumab. The receptors originated from a human donor with classical Hodgkin lymphoma.

This chain links TRBV5-1 with TRBJ2-6, with D possibly TRBD1 on 6 matching bases. Between the trimmed V and J ends, which lost 1 base and 2 bases, there was a span of 10 bases. This CDR3 is 16 amino acids long. Germline-derived CDR1 and CDR2 are SGHRS and YFSETQ. The CDR3 sequence is CASSLLTGPGANVLTF. DNA for the CDR3: TGCGCCAGCAGCTTGCTCACAGGGCCTGGGGCCAACGTCCTGACTTTC.

CDR3: CSGSGLTGGHYNEQFF. The CDR3 bases are TGCAGCGGATCCGGCCTTACAGGGGGCCATTACAATGAGCAGTTCTTC. The chain joins TRBV29-1 to TRBJ2-1, with 9 bases aligning to TRBD1. The germline V gene encodes CDR1 SQVTM and CDR2 ANQGSEA. Germline trimming cut 7 bases from V and 4 bases from J; bases unmatched to any gene: 14. This CDR3 comprises 16 residues.

This clone was detected only a few times. The chain couples TRBV6-6 to TRBJ1-1; possibly TRBD1 for D (5 bases). This CDR3 has 11 amino acids. CDR1 and CDR2 (germline): MNHNY, SVGAGI (reference sequence). Trimming removed 4 bases at V and 8 bases at J, with 8 bases between. This chain's CDR3 is CASSWDLEAFF. The CDR3 DNA reads TGTGCCAGCAGTTGGGACCTCGAAGCTTTCTTT.

The chain is built from TRBV7-9 and TRBJ2-7, with 8 bases aligning to TRBD2. The V and J ends lost 5 bases and 3 bases, in that order; junction bases with no gene match: 6. The CDR3 totals 14 residues. Looked up from germline, CDR1 is SEHNR and CDR2 is FQNEAQ (reference sequence). This chain's CDR3 is CASSRSGKIYEQYF. The CDR3 bases are TGTGCCAGCAGCCGTAGCGGGAAGATCTACGAGCAGTACTTC.

The gene calls are TRBV9 and TRBJ2-3, with no clear D. Trimming took off 0 bases at V and 1 base at J, with 9 bases between the two ends. The CDR3 is 15 residues long. Germline CDR1 is SGDLS and CDR2 is YYNGEE. DNA of the CDR3: TGTGCCAGCAGCGTAGACGTCGGAGGCACAGATACGCAGTATTTT. It codes for CASSVDVGGTDTQYF.

CDR3 bases: TGCAGCGTTGAGAGGGGCAATGAGCAGTTCTTC. This encodes CSVERGNEQFF. The chain has TRBV29-1 and TRBJ2-1; D might be TRBD1 or TRBD2, each matching 5 bases. Germline V gene sequence: CDR1 SQVTM, CDR2 ANQGSEA. The CDR3 spans 11 residues. Trimming stripped 3 bases from V and 6 bases from J, with 6 bases between.

CDR3 region: CASSVVTRLSNTEAFF. CDR3 bases: TGTGCCAGCAGCGTAGTAACGCGACTTTCGAACACTGAAGCTTTCTTT. This chain links TRBV9 with TRBJ1-1; D unclear. V was pared by 0 bases and J by 1 base, with 13 bases between. Germline CDR1 SGDLS, CDR2 YYNGEE. The CDR3 has 16 residues.

The genes are TRBV30 and TRBJ1-4; no definite D call. The length of the CDR3 is 14 residues. Trimming pared 4 bases from V and 8 bases from J, leaving 17 bases between. Germline V gene data show CDR1 as GTSNPN and CDR2 as SVGIG (reference sequence). CDR3 sequence reads: CAWKIDKGVEKLFF. CDR3 DNA sequence: TGTGCCTGGAAGATCGACAAAGGAGTGGAAAAACTGTTTTTT.

V usage is TRBV12-5 and J usage is TRBJ1-1; D ambiguous. The CDR3 length is 18 residues. The V gene's germline CDR1 is LGHNT and CDR2 FRNRAP. The germline V and J ends were trimmed by 5 bases and 1 base, with 23 bases remaining between them. The CDR3 coding sequence is TGTGCTAGTGGTCAAGAATTCGGGCCCGAATTGTCGAACACTGAAGCTTTCTTT. It yields the protein CASGQEFGPELSNTEAFF.

The V and J genes are TRBV20-1 and TRBJ2-7; no reliable D call. CDR3 size: 10 residues. From germline, CDR1 is DFQATT and CDR2 SNEGSKA (reference sequence). V lost 4 bases and J 2 bases, leaving 3 bases between the germline ends. The CDR3 protein is CSAMPYEQYF. The CDR3 DNA reads TGCAGTGCTATGCCCTACGAGCAGTACTTC.

J is TRBJ2-1 and V is TRBV29-1; 10 bases align to TRBD2. V shed 3 bases, J shed 4 bases, and the junction held 3 bases outside the gene matches. This CDR3 is 14 amino acids long. Germline V gives CDR1 SQVTM, CDR2 ANQGSEA. The CDR3 coding sequence is TGCAGCGTTGAGACTAGCGGGTATTACAATGAGCAGTTCTTC. Its protein product is CSVETSGYYNEQFF.

The chain links TRBV30 to TRBJ1-4, with a tentative D call TRBD1 (6 bases). The germline V gene encodes CDR1 GTSNPN and CDR2 SVGIG (reference sequence). Trimming took off 2 bases at V and 4 bases at J, with 20 bases between the two ends. This CDR3 spans 17 amino acids. CDR3: CAWSPGGGTGYNEKLFF. DNA for the CDR3: TGTGCCTGGAGTCCGGGAGGGGGAACAGGGTATAATGAAAAACTGTTTTTT.

The chain joins TRBV19 to TRBJ2-5, with 7 bases fitting TRBD2. Losses at the gene ends were 5 bases for V and 2 bases for J; bases not matched to a gene: 8. The germline V gene encodes CDR1 LNHDA and CDR2 SQIVND (reference sequence). The CDR3 length is 15 residues. The DNA for the CDR3 is TGTGCCAGTAGTCCCAGCGGGGTAGGTCAAGAGACCCAGTACTTC. Protein: CASSPSGVGQETQYF.

V is TRBV11-2 and J is TRBJ2-5, with a tentative D call TRBD2 (6 bases). This CDR3 has 18 residues. With 3 bases removed from V and 0 bases from J, the gap between germline ends came to 20 bases. Germline CDR1 and CDR2: SGHAT and FQNNGV. CDR3 residues: CASSFRGGTHPNQETQYF. For the CDR3, the DNA is TGTGCCAGCAGCTTTAGGGGCGGGACTCATCCTAACCAAGAGACCCAGTACTTC.

V gene TRBV9 combines with J gene TRBJ2-2, with D hard to call. V was pared by 4 bases and J by 0 bases, with 7 bases between. CDR1 and CDR2 (germline): SGDLS, YYNGEE. This CDR3 contains 14 residues. CDR3 DNA: TGTGCCAGCAGCCTGCAACCGAACACCGGGGAGCTGTTTTTT. It codes for CASSLQPNTGELFF.

This chain uses TRBV27 with TRBJ2-3; D gene uncertain. The CDR3 spans 16 residues. Trimming pared 0 bases from V and 2 bases from J, leaving 12 bases between. Per germline, CDR1 MNHEY and CDR2 SMNVEV (reference sequence). The chain's CDR3 is CASSLSSGIYTDTQYF. Here the CDR3 DNA reads TGTGCCAGCAGTTTATCGTCCGGAATATACACAGATACGCAGTATTTT.

The chain carries TRBV6-5 and TRBJ2-2, with D possibly being TRBD2 (6 bases). V was trimmed by 5 bases and J by 0 bases, leaving 7 bases between them. The V gene's germline CDR1 is MNHEY and CDR2 SVGAGI. The CDR3 covers 14 residues. The CDR3: CASSVAANTGELFF. DNA of the CDR3: TGTGCCAGCAGTGTAGCGGCGAACACCGGGGAGCTGTTTTTT.

The chain uses TRBV7-9 and TRBJ2-5, with a possible D match to TRBD2 (6 bases). The CDR3 consists of 14 residues. Germline V CDR1 and CDR2: SEHNR, FQNEAQ (reference sequence). CDR3 coding DNA: TGTGCATCGCGGTCCAGCGGGTGGCAAGAGACCCAGTACTTC. The encoded protein is CASRSSGWQETQYF. Together with reference TRBV7-9 and TRBJ2-5, the CDR3 gives the full variable domain: DTGVSQNPRHKITKRGQNVTFRCDPISEHNRLYWYRQTLGQGPEFLTYFQNEAQLEKSRLLSDRFSAERPKGSFSTLEIQRTEQGDSAMYLCASRSSGWQETQYFGPGTRLLVL.

As for this clone: The sample carries other DNA sequences with the same CDR3. V and J are TRBV28 and TRBJ1-2; no firm D call. The CDR3 totals 11 residues. The germline V and J ends were trimmed by 7 bases and 4 bases, with 7 bases remaining between them. Per the germline V gene, CDR1 is MDHEN and CDR2 is SYDVKM. CDR3 protein: CASTGGYGYTF. For the CDR3, the DNA is TGTGCCAGCACGGGCGGCTATGGCTACACCTTC.

This chain joins TRBV5-1 and TRBJ1-2; 7 bases are a match to TRBD1. Trimming cost V 4 bases and J 8 bases; bases outside gene matches: 5. The CDR3 sequence is 12 residues long. Looked up from germline, CDR1 is SGHRS and CDR2 is YFSETQ. CDR3: CASSPTGAGYTF. The CDR3 nucleotides are TGCGCCAGCAGCCCAACAGGGGCCGGCTACACCTTC.

The chain is built from TRBV5-6 and TRBJ2-7; D is perhaps TRBD2 (6 bases). V dropped 3 bases and J dropped 5 bases, with 12 bases sitting between them. CDR3 size: 13 residues. The V gene's germline CDR1 is SGHDT and CDR2 YYEEEE. CDR3 sequence: CASSSGGMNEQYF. In DNA form, the CDR3 reads TGTGCCAGCAGCTCAGGAGGGATGAACGAGCAGTACTTC.

The chain carries TRBV6-1 and TRBJ2-1, with D possibly matching TRBD2 (5 bases). Germline CDR1 MNHNS, CDR2 SASEGT. The CDR3 loop spans 19 amino acids. Trimming pared 1 base from V and 0 bases from J, leaving 19 bases between. In DNA, the CDR3 is TGTGCCAGCAGTGAAGTATTTGTGGGAGCGTCAAGCTCCTACAATGAGCAGTTCTTC. Encoded protein: CASSEVFVGASSSYNEQFF.

The chain links TRBV18 to TRBJ2-3; perhaps TRBD2 as D (5 bases). The CDR3 is 13 residues long. Trimming shortened V by 3 bases and J by 11 bases, and 15 bases separated the two germline ends. Germline CDR1 reads KGHSH; CDR2 reads LQKENI. In nucleotides, the CDR3 is TGTGCCAGCTCACCGGATACTAGAACGGTGCAGTATTTT. It codes for CASSPDTRTVQYF.

This rearrangement joins TRBV7-9 to TRBJ2-5; D call uncertain. Trimming removed 3 bases at V and 2 bases at J, with 13 bases between. This CDR3 has 15 residues. Germline CDR1 is SEHNR and CDR2 is FQNEAQ (reference sequence). The CDR3 protein is CASSLGQEIQETQYF. CDR3 DNA sequence: TGTGCCAGCAGCTTGGGTCAGGAGATTCAAGAGACCCAGTACTTC.

The V gene is TRBV10-1, the J gene TRBJ1-1; D may be TRBD1 (5 bases). Trimming shortened V by 3 bases and J by 1 base, and 15 bases separated the two germline ends. Germline assignment: CDR1 WNHNN and CDR2 SYGVQD (reference sequence). The CDR3 loop spans 16 amino acids. This CDR3 is CASSDPGVSPNTEAFF. In nucleotides, the CDR3 is TGCGCCAGCAGTGACCCGGGGGTCAGCCCGAACACTGAAGCTTTCTTT.